Shown below are 24 T cell receptor beta chains from a single sample sequenced in a study of identical twins. From the 5' RACE reads, TCRdb called clonotypes with MiXCR, one entry per CDR3 protein. This table has around 1.7 million distinct CDR3 sequences, 32% appearing once. Specimen: cord blood. The receptors were gathered from a newborn girl in good health.

The gene calls are TRBV6-1 and TRBJ2-1; D is unclear. The CDR3 is 13 residues long. V lost 0 bases and J lost 2, with 2 bases in between. Germline V gene lookup returns CDR1 MNHNS and CDR2 SASEGT. CDR3 protein: CASSEATYNEQFF. The CDR3 DNA reads TGTGCCAGCAGTGAAGCTACCTACAATGAGCAGTTCTTC.

The chain combines TRBV3-1 with TRBJ1-4; the match to TRBD1 covers 10 bases. V shed 4 bases, J shed 3 bases, and the junction held 5 bases outside the gene matches. Looked up from germline, CDR1 is LGHDT and CDR2 is YNNKEL (reference sequence). This CDR3 has 16 amino acids. CDR3 sequence reads: CASSPGGTGANEKLFF. CDR3 nucleotides: TGTGCCAGCAGCCCTGGAGGGACAGGGGCTAATGAAAAACTGTTTTTT.

This clonotype was observed a handful of times. V is TRBV20-1 and J is TRBJ1-2, with D maybe TRBD1 (5 bases). Deletions cut 8 bases from V and 1 base from J, with 14 bases between. CDR1 is DFQATT, CDR2 SNEGSKA, per germline (reference sequence). The CDR3 contains 13 residues. CDR3 nucleotides: TGCAGTCTCGAGGCGGGGCTTAACTATGGCTACACCTTC. Encoded protein: CSLEAGLNYGYTF.

Worth noting for this clonotype: The germline gene is not matched at one end of the junction; a read error may be the cause. The chain joins TRBV9 to TRBJ2-1; 12 positions agree with TRBD2. Germline V lookup: CDR1 SGDLS, CDR2 YYNGEE. This CDR3 is 14 amino acids long. CDR3 sequence: CASTGLAGYNERFF. DNA for the CDR3: TGTGCCAGCACCGGACTAGCGGGGTACAATGAGCGGTTCTTC.

This chain joins TRBV20-1 and TRBJ2-1; the match to TRBD2 covers 7 bases. Germline V gene data show CDR1 as DFQATT and CDR2 as SNEGSKA (reference sequence). This CDR3 has 15 residues. V lost 1 base and J lost 4; bases outside the gene matches: 7. The CDR3 DNA reads as TGCAGTGCTAGAGGCGGGAGCCCCCTTTACAATGAGCAGTTCTTC. Protein: CSARGGSPLYNEQFF.

This clonotype occurred a few times. This chain connects TRBV7-2 to TRBJ2-1, with 11 positions matching TRBD2. This CDR3 is 18 amino acids long. V was pared by 3 bases and J by 4 bases, with 11 bases of the junction left unmatched. Looked up from germline, CDR1 is SGHTA and CDR2 is FQGNSA. The chain's CDR3 is CASSLTFSGRGVYNEQFF. The CDR3 region has the DNA TGTGCCAGCAGCTTGACCTTTAGCGGGAGGGGGGTATACAATGAGCAGTTCTTC.

The V and J genes are TRBV10-3 and TRBJ2-3; TRBD2 agrees at 8 bases. V gave up 3 bases and J gave up 2 bases; unmatched junction bases: 10. The CDR3 has 17 amino acids. The germline CDR1 and CDR2 sequences are ENHRY and SYGVKD. Here the CDR3 DNA reads TGTGCCATCAGTGAACCCTCTACTAGCGGCACCACAGATACGCAGTATTTT. This sequence encodes CAISEPSTSGTTDTQYF.

V and J are TRBV12-3 or TRBV12-4 and TRBJ2-5; the D gene is possibly TRBD1 (8 bases). CDR3 length: 16 residues. The ends were cut back, 4 bases at V and 1 base at J, with 16 bases in the middle. CDR3: CASSWGQASGQETQYF. CDR3 DNA sequence: TGTGCCAGCAGTTGGGGACAGGCTAGCGGCCAAGAGACCCAGTACTTC.

This clonotype was counted at least ten times. The chain employs TRBV12-3 or TRBV12-4 and TRBJ2-7; possibly TRBD1 or TRBD2 for D (5 bases each). Trimming left V 5 bases short and J 2 bases short, with 10 bases between. This CDR3 region has 13 residues. The CDR3 region is CASSRDGPYEQYF. The CDR3 nucleotides are TGTGCCAGCAGTAGGGACGGTCCCTACGAGCAGTACTTC.

V and J are TRBV27 and TRBJ1-2, with 8 nucleotides matching TRBD1. CDR3 size: 14 residues. With 7 bases clipped from V and 2 bases from J, the junction kept 6 bases outside the gene matches. Germline values: CDR1 MNHEY, CDR2 SMNVEV (reference sequence). CDR3 in amino acids: CASKRPGGNYGYTF. As DNA, the CDR3 is TGTGCCAGCAAAAGACCAGGGGGCAACTATGGCTACACCTTC.

This clonotype was seen ten or more times. This chain uses TRBV20-1 with TRBJ1-2; TRBD1 is a possible D gene (6 bases). The CDR3 totals 14 residues. The germline CDR1 and CDR2 sequences are DFQATT and SNEGSKA (reference sequence). V lost 4 bases and J lost 5, with 17 bases in between. The CDR3 coding sequence is TGCAGTGCTACAGGGGTAGGGGCGCGGTATGGCTACACCTTC. It specifies CSATGVGARYGYTF.

This clonotype was picked up a small number of times. This chain connects TRBV7-2 to TRBJ2-1, with 7 bases aligning to TRBD2. Germline V gene data show CDR1 as SGHTA and CDR2 as FQGNSA. The CDR3 has 17 residues. V was clipped by 5 bases and J by 4 bases; unmatched bases: 14. CDR3 in amino acids: CASSPNLAAPPYNEQFF. The CDR3, as DNA: TGTGCCAGCAGCCCTAATCTAGCGGCCCCCCCATACAATGAGCAGTTCTTC.

The table lists this clonotype with a count of one. This chain uses TRBV28 with TRBJ2-7; D remains unclear. Germline CDR1 is MDHEN and CDR2 is SYDVKM. This CDR3 has 15 residues. V lost 4 bases, J lost 7 bases, and 20 bases lay in between. The CDR3 loop is CASSSGTASDNEQYF. CDR3 in DNA: TGTGCCAGCAGTTCCGGAACAGCTTCTGACAATGAGCAGTACTTC.

The gene calls are TRBV29-1 and TRBJ1-3, with a weak D call TRBD1 (6 bases). Germline values: CDR1 SQVTM, CDR2 ANQGSEA. V was clipped by 4 bases and J by 0 bases, with 10 bases between them. The CDR3 sequence is 14 residues long. CDR3 coding DNA: TGCAGCGTTGTCGGACAGAGCTCTGGAAACACCATATATTTT. Protein: CSVVGQSSGNTIYF.

The rearrangement uses TRBV20-1 and TRBJ2-7, with a possible D match to TRBD2 (5 bases). Looked up from germline, CDR1 is DFQATT and CDR2 is SNEGSKA (reference sequence). Trimming took 1 base from V and 3 from J, leaving 10 bases between them. The CDR3 spans 13 residues. This CDR3 is CSARAARGYEQYF. The CDR3 region has the DNA TGCAGTGCTAGAGCCGCTCGGGGCTACGAGCAGTACTTC.

This sequence joins TRBV4-1 and TRBJ1-5; a possible D gene is TRBD1 (6 bases). This CDR3 has 15 amino acids. CDR1 is MGHRA and CDR2 is YSYEKL in the germline V gene. V lost 6 bases, J lost 3 bases, and 15 bases lay in between. The CDR3, as DNA: TGCGCCAGCAGTGGGTACACAGGGATCAATCAGCCCCAGCATTTT. Its translation: CASSGYTGINQPQHF.

The sample holds a few counts of this clonotype. The chain is built from TRBV13 and TRBJ1-4, with D hard to call. The CDR3 spans 13 residues. Trimming removed 4 bases at V and 0 bases at J, with 3 bases between. Germline V lookup: CDR1 PRHDT, CDR2 FYEKMQ (reference sequence). This CDR3 reads CASSWATNEKLFF. CDR3 coding DNA: TGTGCCAGCAGCTGGGCAACTAATGAAAAACTGTTTTTT.

The DNA of the CDR3 is TGCAGCGTCTCGGTAAGGACTAGCGGGAGGTCCTACAATGAGCAGTTCTTC. It yields the protein CSVSVRTSGRSYNEQFF. J is TRBJ2-1 and V is TRBV29-1, with TRBD2 matching 14 bases. Germline CDR1 reads SQVTM; CDR2 reads ANQGSEA. The CDR3 loop spans 17 amino acids. After removal of 6 bases from V and 1 base from J, the junction contained 8 bases not matched to a gene.

The chain recombines TRBV13 with TRBJ2-3; the match to TRBD2 covers 11 bases. The CDR3 extends over 17 amino acids. The V segment lost 6 bases and the J segment 3 bases; nucleotides outside the gene matches: 11. Per the germline V gene, CDR1 is PRHDT and CDR2 is FYEKMQ (reference sequence). CDR3 DNA: TGTGCCAGCAGTTATACTGGACTAGCGGGCACTACAGATACGCAGTATTTT. Protein sequence: CASSYTGLAGTTDTQYF.

This clonotype was detected a few times. The chain recombines TRBV20-1 with TRBJ2-5; D is perhaps TRBD1 (6 bases). Germline CDR1 and CDR2: DFQATT and SNEGSKA (reference sequence). The ends were cut back, 5 bases at V and 5 bases at J, with 12 bases in the middle. This CDR3 comprises 12 residues. CDR3 protein: CSALWGLETQYF. Here the CDR3 DNA reads TGCAGTGCTTTATGGGGGCTGGAGACCCAGTACTTC.

This clonotype was seen only a few times. V and J are TRBV9 and TRBJ1-2; D is perhaps TRBD1 (5 bases). This CDR3 has 13 residues. Germline V lookup: CDR1 SGDLS, CDR2 YYNGEE. Trimming stripped 2 bases from V and 6 bases from J, with 11 bases between. CDR3 DNA sequence: TGTGCCAGCAGCGTGGGGCCTTTGGATGGCTACACCTTC. Its protein product is CASSVGPLDGYTF.

This clonotype was counted at least ten times. For the CDR3, the DNA is TGCGCCAGCAGCTTGACAGGGCGAAGTAACTATGGCTACACCTTC. Encoded protein: CASSLTGRSNYGYTF. The chain is built from TRBV5-1 and TRBJ1-2, with D perhaps TRBD1 (6 bases). This CDR3 contains 15 residues. Germline V gene data show CDR1 as SGHRS and CDR2 as YFSETQ. V dropped 1 base and J dropped 1 base, with 11 bases sitting between them.

The rearrangement links TRBV6-1 to TRBJ2-7; the D is unclear. The V gene lost 10 bases and the J gene lost 4 bases, with 11 bases spanning the gap. CDR1 and CDR2 from the germline V gene are MNHNS and SASEGT. The CDR3 totals 11 residues. CDR3 protein: CATLSGYEQYF. In DNA, the CDR3 is TGTGCCACCTTGTCTGGGTACGAGCAGTACTTC.

This clonotype was counted many times. The V call is TRBV6-6, the J call TRBJ2-3; 9 nucleotides line up with TRBD1. This CDR3 contains 14 residues. V dropped 6 bases and J dropped 5; count of bases not matched to a gene: 6. Germline V gene lookup returns CDR1 MNHNY and CDR2 SVGAGI (reference sequence). The DNA of the CDR3 is TGTGCCAGCAGACCACAGGGGGCGGGAGATACGCAGTATTTT. As protein: CASRPQGAGDTQYF.